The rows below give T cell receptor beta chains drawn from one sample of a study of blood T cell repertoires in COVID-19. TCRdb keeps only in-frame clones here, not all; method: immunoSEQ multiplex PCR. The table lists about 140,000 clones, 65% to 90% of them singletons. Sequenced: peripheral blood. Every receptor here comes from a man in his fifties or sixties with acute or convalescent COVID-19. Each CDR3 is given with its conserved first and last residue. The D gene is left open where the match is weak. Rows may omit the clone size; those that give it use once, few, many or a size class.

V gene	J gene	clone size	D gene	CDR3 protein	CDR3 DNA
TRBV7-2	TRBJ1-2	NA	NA	CAGTRTGGLGYTF	TGTGCGGGAACAAGGACGGGGGGCTTGGGCTACACCTTC
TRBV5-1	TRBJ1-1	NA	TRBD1	CASSVTGGDTEAFF	TGCGCCAGCAGCGTTACAGGGGGCGACACTGAAGCTTTCTTT
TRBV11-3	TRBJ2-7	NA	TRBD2	CASSLWGTSERTYEQYF	TGTGCCAGCAGCTTATGGGGGACTAGCGAACGTACCTACGAGCAGTACTTC
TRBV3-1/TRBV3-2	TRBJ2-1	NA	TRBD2	CASSPQIAGPYNEQFF	TGTGCCAGCAGCCCCCAGATAGCGGGGCCCTACAATGAGCAGTTCTTC
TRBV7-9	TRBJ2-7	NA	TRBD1	CASSSIGQGAFYEQYF	TGTGCCAGCAGCTCTATTGGACAGGGGGCTTTTTACGAGCAGTACTTC
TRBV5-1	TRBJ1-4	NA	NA	CASSLDGLGDEKLFF	TGCGCCAGCAGCTTGGATGGTTTAGGAGATGAAAAACTGTTTTTT
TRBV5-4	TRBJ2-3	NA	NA	CASSLGAGAETDTQYF	TGTGCCAGCAGCCTGGGCGCGGGGGCAGAAACAGATACGCAGTATTTT
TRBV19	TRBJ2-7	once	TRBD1	CASSSPGQGLYEQYF	TGTGCCAGTAGTTCCCCGGGACAGGGTTTGTACGAGCAGTACTTC
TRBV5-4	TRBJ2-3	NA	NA	CASGDRGRGTDTQYF	TGTGCCAGCGGAGATCGGGGAAGGGGCACAGATACGCAGTATTTT
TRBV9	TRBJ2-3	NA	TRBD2	CASSVDIGKSGRGTDTQYF	TGTGCCAGCAGCGTAGATATCGGGAAGAGCGGGAGGGGCACAGATACGCAGTATTTT
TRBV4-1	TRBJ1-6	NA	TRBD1	CASSQEETGRNSPLHF	TGCGCCAGCAGCCAAGAGGAGACAGGGCGTAATTCACCCCTCCACTTT
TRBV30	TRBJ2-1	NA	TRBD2	CAWVPGGRAYNEQFF	TGTGCCTGGGTACCTGGAGGGAGGGCCTACAATGAGCAGTTCTTC
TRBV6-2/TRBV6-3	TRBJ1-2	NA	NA	CASSWDINYGYTF	TGTGCCAGCAGTTGGGACATTAACTATGGCTACACCTTC
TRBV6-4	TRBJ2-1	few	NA	CASSDSFTGRWNYNEQFF	TGTGCCAGCAGTGACTCGTTCACAGGACGTTGGAACTACAATGAGCAGTTCTTC